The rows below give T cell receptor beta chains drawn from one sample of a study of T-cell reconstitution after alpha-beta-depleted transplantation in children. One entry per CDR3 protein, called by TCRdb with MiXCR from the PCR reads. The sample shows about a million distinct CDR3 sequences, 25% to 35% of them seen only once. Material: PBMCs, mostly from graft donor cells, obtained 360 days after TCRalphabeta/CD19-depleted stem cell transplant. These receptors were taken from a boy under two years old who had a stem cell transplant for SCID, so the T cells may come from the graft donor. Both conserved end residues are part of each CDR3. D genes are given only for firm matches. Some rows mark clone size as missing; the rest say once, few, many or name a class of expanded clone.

CDR3nt: TGCGCCAGCAGCCAAGACGCACGGGGGCGAACTGAAGCTTTCTTT
CDR3aa: CASSQDARGRTEAFF
v_gene: TRBV4-3
j_gene: TRBJ1-1
d_gene: .
abundance: .

CDR3nt: TGTGCCACCAGTGACGGACAGGGTGGGAGGGATGAGCAGTTCTTC
CDR3aa: CATSDGQGGRDEQFF
v_gene: TRBV24-1
j_gene: TRBJ2-1
d_gene: .
abundance: many

CDR3nt: TGCGCCAGCAGCTTGAGAGAGCAGAACGACAATGAGCAGTTCTTC
CDR3aa: CASSLREQNDNEQFF
v_gene: TRBV5-1
j_gene: TRBJ2-1
d_gene: .
abundance: .

CDR3nt: TGCGCCAGCAGGATAGGGACCCCCTACGAGCAGTACTTC
CDR3aa: CASRIGTPYEQYF
v_gene: TRBV5-1
j_gene: TRBJ2-7
d_gene: .
abundance: few

CDR3nt: TGTGCCAGCAGCTTACCCCTAAATTCACCCCTCCACTTT
CDR3aa: CASSLPLNSPLHF
v_gene: TRBV11-2
j_gene: TRBJ1-6
d_gene: .
abundance: few

CDR3nt: TGTGCCAGCAGTTCCCCCCGACTAGCCGGGGACACCGGGGAGCTGTTTTTT
CDR3aa: CASSSPRLAGDTGELFF
v_gene: TRBV12-3/TRBV12-4
j_gene: TRBJ2-2
d_gene: TRBD2
abundance: few

CDR3nt: TGTGCCAGCAGCAAAAGATTCGGACTAGCGGGGGGACAAGAGACCCAGTACTTC
CDR3aa: CASSKRFGLAGGQETQYF
v_gene: TRBV7-8
j_gene: TRBJ2-5
d_gene: TRBD2
abundance: .

CDR3nt: TGCGCCAGCAGCCAAGATTTATGGACTAGACATGAGCAGTTCTTC
CDR3aa: CASSQDLWTRHEQFF
v_gene: TRBV4-3
j_gene: TRBJ2-1
d_gene: TRBD2
abundance: few

CDR3nt: TGTGCCAGCAGCTTATCGAGCGGGACCCCCTACGAGCAGTACTTC
CDR3aa: CASSLSSGTPYEQYF
v_gene: TRBV7-2
j_gene: TRBJ2-7
d_gene: TRBD2
abundance: .

CDR3nt: TGTGCCAGCAGCCTTTCCGGGACAGGGGGCTACAATGAGCAGTTCTTC
CDR3aa: CASSLSGTGGYNEQFF
v_gene: TRBV7-2
j_gene: TRBJ2-1
d_gene: TRBD1
abundance: few

CDR3nt: TGTGCCAGCTCTCCTTGGTGGACTAGAGAATACAATGAGCAGTTCTTC
CDR3aa: CASSPWWTREYNEQFF
v_gene: TRBV7-2
j_gene: TRBJ2-1
d_gene: TRBD2
abundance: .